One sample yielded the 4 T cell receptor beta chains listed below, sequenced in a study of T cells in localized non-small cell lung cancer. Sequencing used immunoSEQ multiplex PCR; TCRdb keeps in-frame clones, though not all of them. The sample consists of nearly 35,000 clones, about 90% of them appearing once. This material consisted of peripheral blood, taken before any cancer treatment. The receptors stem from a woman aged 40 to 75 with stage I lung adenocarcinoma.

V gene TRBV19 combines with J gene TRBJ2-2; TRBD1 matches 7 bases. Germline CDR1 LNHDA, CDR2 SQIVND (reference sequence). Trimming cost V 8 bases and J 7 bases; bases outside gene matches: 13. The CDR3 is 15 amino acids. In nucleotides, the CDR3 is TGTGCCAGTCTTGACAGGGTTTGGGCCCACGGGGAGCTGTTTTTT. It translates to CASLDRVWAHGELFF.

This chain connects TRBV6-6 to TRBJ2-7; D is ambiguous. Germline-derived CDR1 and CDR2 are MNHNY and SVGAGI (reference sequence). V dropped 1 base and J dropped 1 base, with 8 bases sitting between them. CDR3 length: 14 amino acids. The DNA of the CDR3 is TGTGCCAGCAGTTACTATTCCAGTTCCTACGAGCAGTACTTC. It is translated as CASSYYSSSYEQYF.

The J gene is TRBJ2-5, the V gene TRBV28, with 9 positions matching TRBD1. Per germline, CDR1 MDHEN and CDR2 SYDVKM. Losses at the gene ends were 6 bases for V and 13 bases for J; bases not matched to a gene: 12. The CDR3 loop spans 13 amino acids. The CDR3 coding sequence is TGTGCCAGCAGCCAAGGGAAACAGGGGGCCTTGTACTTC. Translation gives CASSQGKQGALYF. The whole variable domain, filled in from reference TRBV28 and TRBJ2-5, reads DVKVTQSSRYLVKRTGEKVFLECVQDMDHENMFWYRQDPGLGLRLIYFSYDVKMKEKGDIPEGYSVSREKKERFSLILESASTNQTSMYLCASSQGKQGALYFGPGTRLLVL.

The chain joins TRBV5-6 to TRBJ1-1, with a tentative D call TRBD1 (5 bases). The V end was cut by 5 bases, the J end by 3 bases, with 14 bases between. Germline lookup yields CDR1 SGHDT and CDR2 YYEEEE. The CDR3 loop spans 14 amino acids. CDR3 sequence: CASRPWGGDTEAFF. The CDR3 DNA reads TGTGCCAGCAGGCCCTGGGGGGGAGACACTGAAGCTTTCTTT.